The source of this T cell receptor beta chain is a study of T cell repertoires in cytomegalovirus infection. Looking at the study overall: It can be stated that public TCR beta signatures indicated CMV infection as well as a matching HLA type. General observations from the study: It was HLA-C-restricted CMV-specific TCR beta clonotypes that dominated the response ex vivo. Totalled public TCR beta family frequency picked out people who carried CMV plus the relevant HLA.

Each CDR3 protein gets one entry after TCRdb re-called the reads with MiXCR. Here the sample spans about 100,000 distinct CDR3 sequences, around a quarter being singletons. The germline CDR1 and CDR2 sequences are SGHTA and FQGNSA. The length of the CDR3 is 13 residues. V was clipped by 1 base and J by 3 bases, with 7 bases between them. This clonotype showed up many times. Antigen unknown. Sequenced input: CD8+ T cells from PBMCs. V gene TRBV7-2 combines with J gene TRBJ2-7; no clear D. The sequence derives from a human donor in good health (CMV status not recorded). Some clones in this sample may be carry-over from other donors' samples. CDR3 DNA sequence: TGTGCCAGCAGCTTAGGGGCCAGCTACGAGCAGTACTTC. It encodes CASSLGASYEQYF.